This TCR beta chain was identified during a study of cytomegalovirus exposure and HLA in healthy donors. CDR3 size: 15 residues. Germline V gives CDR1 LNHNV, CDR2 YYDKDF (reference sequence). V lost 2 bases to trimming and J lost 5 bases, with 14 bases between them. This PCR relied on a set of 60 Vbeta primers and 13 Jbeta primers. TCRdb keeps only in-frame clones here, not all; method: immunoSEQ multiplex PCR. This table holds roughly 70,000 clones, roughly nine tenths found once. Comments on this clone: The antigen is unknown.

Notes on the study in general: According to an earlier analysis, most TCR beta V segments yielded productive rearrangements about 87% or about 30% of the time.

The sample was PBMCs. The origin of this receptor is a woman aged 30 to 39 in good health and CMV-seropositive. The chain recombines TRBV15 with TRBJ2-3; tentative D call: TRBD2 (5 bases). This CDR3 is CATSRLTSHRDTQYF. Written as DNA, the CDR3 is TGTGCCACCAGCAGACTCACTAGTCATAGAGATACGCAGTATTTT.